This TCR beta chain stems from a study of T cell responses to AZD1222 COVID-19 vaccine. Study results and limitations: Researchers took repertoire samples only after the peak T cell response had come. Clonal diversity may have been underestimated in mostly white British donors. Unmutated variant regions are reportedly the target of nearly half of TCRs that are spike-specific.

Concerning this clone: What it binds is unknown.

Only in-frame clones appear in the TCRdb table, and some are missing; sequencing was by immunoSEQ multiplex PCR. The sample yields more than 150,000 clones, around 92% seen once. The source is an adult in good health. Specimen: peripheral blood, collected on day 0 of AZD1222 vaccination.

CDR3 nucleotides: TGCGCCAGCAGCCCGCTTGGGGATGTGGCTTCTTCAGCTAACTATGGCTACACCTTC. This sequence encodes CASSPLGDVASSANYGYTF. The chain uses TRBV5-1 and TRBJ1-2; D unresolved. CDR1 is SGHRS and CDR2 is YFSETQ in the germline V gene. The CDR3 spans 19 residues. Trimming left V 4 bases short and J 0 bases short, with 25 bases between. Supplemented by reference TRBV5-1 and TRBJ1-2, the full variable domain reads KAGVTQTPRYLIKTRGQQVTLSCSPISGHRSVSWYQQTPGQGLQFLFEYFSETQRNKGNFPGRFSGRQFSNSRSEMNVSTLELGDSALYLCASSPLGDVASSANYGYTFGSGTRLTVV.